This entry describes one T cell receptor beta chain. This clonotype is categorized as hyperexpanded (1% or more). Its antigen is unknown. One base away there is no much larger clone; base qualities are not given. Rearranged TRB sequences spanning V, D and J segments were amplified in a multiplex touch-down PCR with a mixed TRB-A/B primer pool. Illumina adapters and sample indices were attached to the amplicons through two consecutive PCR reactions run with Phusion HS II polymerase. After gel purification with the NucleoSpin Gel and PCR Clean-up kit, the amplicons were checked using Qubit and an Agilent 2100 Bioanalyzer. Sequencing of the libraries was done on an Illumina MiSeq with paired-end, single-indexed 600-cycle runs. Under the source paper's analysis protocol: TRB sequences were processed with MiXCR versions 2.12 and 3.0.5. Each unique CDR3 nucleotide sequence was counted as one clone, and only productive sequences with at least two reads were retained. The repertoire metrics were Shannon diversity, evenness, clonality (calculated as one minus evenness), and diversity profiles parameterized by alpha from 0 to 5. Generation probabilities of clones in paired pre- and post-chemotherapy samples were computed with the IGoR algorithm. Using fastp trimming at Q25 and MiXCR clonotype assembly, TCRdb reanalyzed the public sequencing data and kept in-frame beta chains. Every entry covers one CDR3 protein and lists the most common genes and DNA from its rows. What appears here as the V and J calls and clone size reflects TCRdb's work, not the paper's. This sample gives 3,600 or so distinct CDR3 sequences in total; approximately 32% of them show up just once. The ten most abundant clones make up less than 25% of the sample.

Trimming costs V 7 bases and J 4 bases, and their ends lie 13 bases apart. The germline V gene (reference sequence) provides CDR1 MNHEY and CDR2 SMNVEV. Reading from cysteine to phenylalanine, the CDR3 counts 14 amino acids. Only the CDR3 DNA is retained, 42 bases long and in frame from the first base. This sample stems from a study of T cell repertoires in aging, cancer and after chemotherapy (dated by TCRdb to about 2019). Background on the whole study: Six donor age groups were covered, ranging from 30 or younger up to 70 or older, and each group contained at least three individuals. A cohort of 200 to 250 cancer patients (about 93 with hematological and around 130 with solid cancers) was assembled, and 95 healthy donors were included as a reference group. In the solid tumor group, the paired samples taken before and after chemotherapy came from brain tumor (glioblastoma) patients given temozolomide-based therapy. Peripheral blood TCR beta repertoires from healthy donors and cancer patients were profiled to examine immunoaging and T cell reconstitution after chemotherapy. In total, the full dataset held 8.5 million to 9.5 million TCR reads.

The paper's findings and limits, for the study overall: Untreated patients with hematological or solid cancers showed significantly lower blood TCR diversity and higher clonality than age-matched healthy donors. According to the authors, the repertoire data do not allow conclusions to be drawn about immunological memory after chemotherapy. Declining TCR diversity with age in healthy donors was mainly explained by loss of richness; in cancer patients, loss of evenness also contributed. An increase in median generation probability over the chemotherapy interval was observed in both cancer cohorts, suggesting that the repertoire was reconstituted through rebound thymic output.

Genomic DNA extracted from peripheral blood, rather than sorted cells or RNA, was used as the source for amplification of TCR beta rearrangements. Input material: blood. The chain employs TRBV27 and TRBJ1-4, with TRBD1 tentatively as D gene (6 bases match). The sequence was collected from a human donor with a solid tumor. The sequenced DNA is TGTGCCAGCACCCAGACAGGAGTTAATGAAAAACTGTTTTTT. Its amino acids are CASTQTGVNEKLFF.